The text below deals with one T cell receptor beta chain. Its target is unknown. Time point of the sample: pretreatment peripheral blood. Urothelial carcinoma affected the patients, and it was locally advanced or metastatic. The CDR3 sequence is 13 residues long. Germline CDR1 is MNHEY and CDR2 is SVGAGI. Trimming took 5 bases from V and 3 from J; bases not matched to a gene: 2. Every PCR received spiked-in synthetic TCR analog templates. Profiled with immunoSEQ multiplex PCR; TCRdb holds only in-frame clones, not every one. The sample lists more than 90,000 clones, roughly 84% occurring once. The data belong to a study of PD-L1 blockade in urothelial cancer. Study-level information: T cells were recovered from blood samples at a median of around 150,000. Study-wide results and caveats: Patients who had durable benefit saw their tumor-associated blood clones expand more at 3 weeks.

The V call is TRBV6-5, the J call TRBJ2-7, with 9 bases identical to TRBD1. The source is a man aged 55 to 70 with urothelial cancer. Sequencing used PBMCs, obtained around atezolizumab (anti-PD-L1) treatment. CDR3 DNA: TGTGCCAGCAGTCGGACAGGGGTCTACGAGCAGTACTTC. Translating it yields CASSRTGVYEQYF.